Presented here are 31 T cell receptor beta chains from one specimen sequenced in a study of CD8+CD57+ T cells in acquired aplastic anemia. The patients chosen for sequencing had shown expansion of CD8+CD57+ cells (detected by flow cytometry). TCR beta VDJ combinations and CDR3 sequences were profiled from genomic DNA. MiXCR, applied by TCRdb to the reads, yields one record per CDR3 protein. The sample holds under 200,000 distinct CDR3 sequences, about 64% seen once. The sample was sorted CD4+, CD8+, or CD8+CD57+ T cells (not recorded which) from PBMCs. These TCRs come from a human donor with aplastic anemia.

The J gene is TRBJ2-7, the V gene TRBV7-2, with 12 positions matching TRBD2. The J segment lost 13 bases and the V segment lost 4 bases, leaving 11 bases of the junction unmatched. CDR1 is SGHTA and CDR2 is FQGNSA in the germline V gene. The CDR3 spans 14 residues. The CDR3 loop is CASSSTRLAGVHYF. The CDR3 DNA reads TGTGCCAGCAGCTCGACCAGACTAGCGGGAGTTCATTACTTC.

CDR3 loop: CASSEAGAGETQYF. CDR3 coding DNA: TGCGCCAGCAGCGAAGCGGGAGCTGGAGAGACCCAGTACTTC. This chain joins TRBV5-1 and TRBJ2-5; 8 nucleotides agree with TRBD2. Germline trimming cut 4 bases from V and 4 bases from J; bases unmatched to any gene: 6. The CDR3 contains 14 residues. The germline V gene has CDR1 SGHRS and CDR2 YFSETQ.

The chain is built from TRBV25-1 and TRBJ2-7, with 7 nucleotides matching TRBD1. The CDR3 loop spans 15 amino acids. Germline assignment: CDR1 MGHDK and CDR2 SYGVNS. Trimming cost V 4 bases and J 2 bases; bases outside gene matches: 8. The CDR3 spells CASSARGTEPYEQYF. In DNA, the CDR3 is TGTGCCAGCAGTGCTAGAGGGACAGAGCCCTACGAGCAGTACTTC.

This chain's CDR3 is CSARVGLAGVDGELFF. The CDR3 region has the DNA TGCAGTGCTAGAGTGGGCCTAGCGGGGGTAGACGGGGAGCTGTTTTTT. The gene calls are TRBV20-1 and TRBJ2-2; 10 bases align to TRBD2. Germline CDR1 and CDR2: DFQATT and SNEGSKA (reference sequence). The CDR3 totals 16 residues. The V and J ends lost 1 base and 7 bases, in that order; junction bases with no gene match: 9.

This clonotype was picked up one time. Likely a read error: the CDR3 ends without its conserved phenylalanine or tryptophan. This chain uses TRBV27 with TRBJ1-1; no clear D gene. The V and J ends lost 8 bases and 3 bases respectively, with 10 bases between them. The CDR3 runs to 12 residues. CDR1 is MNHEY, CDR2 SMNVEV, per germline (reference sequence). CDR3 DNA sequence: TGTGCCAGCGGCAGTCAGTACACTGAAGCTTTCTCT. This translates into CASGSQYTEAFS.

As concerns this clonotype: The CDR3 does not close with the conserved phenylalanine or tryptophan, likely indicating a read error. It is unclear where the CDR3 begins or ends on the DNA, so no DNA is shown, and the CDR3 is as TCRdb lists it. The rearrangement uses TRBV6-1 and TRBJ1-1; TRBD1 reflects the table's D call only, with no check against the DNA. Germline V gene data show CDR1 as MNHNS and CDR2 as SASEGT. The CDR3 is made up of 11 amino acids, end residues included. CDR3 region: CASSESETPNY.

The V gene is TRBV5-4, the J gene TRBJ2-1; 8 bases are a match to TRBD2. Germline-derived CDR1 and CDR2 are SGHNT and YYREEE (reference sequence). The CDR3 loop spans 12 amino acids. V shed 9 bases and J 10 bases; nucleotides not matched to a gene: 9. CDR3 sequence reads: CANPVAGTEQFF. In DNA, the CDR3 is TGTGCCAACCCAGTAGCGGGGACCGAGCAGTTCTTC.

The rearrangement joins TRBV19 to TRBJ2-4; tentative D call: TRBD1 (5 bases). The CDR3 extends over 17 amino acids. V was shortened by 3 bases and J by 10 bases, with 25 bases between the two germline ends. CDR1 and CDR2 (germline): LNHDA, SQIVND (reference sequence). The CDR3 coding sequence is TGTGCCAGTAGTATGGGGCCGGGCCGGACGGCGAGAGAGATTCAGTACTTC. Its translation: CASSMGPGRTAREIQYF.

This chain uses TRBV2 with TRBJ2-5, with 8 positions matching TRBD2. Germline V gene sequence: CDR1 SNHLY, CDR2 FYNNEI. The CDR3 is 15 residues long. The ends lost 2 bases at V and 5 bases at J; junction bases unmatched: 7. The CDR3 region is CASSEIGLAEETQYF. The CDR3 nucleotides are TGTGCCAGCAGTGAAATCGGACTAGCCGAGGAGACCCAGTACTTC.

J is TRBJ2-1 and V is TRBV7-2; 10 bases are a match to TRBD2. This CDR3 is built from 15 residues. The ends lost 5 bases at V and 6 bases at J; junction bases unmatched: 7. The germline V gene has CDR1 SGHTA and CDR2 FQGNSA. CDR3: CASSPDSGGFNEQFF. CDR3 DNA sequence: TGTGCCAGCAGCCCTGATAGCGGGGGGTTCAATGAGCAGTTCTTC.

The chain combines TRBV29-1 with TRBJ2-5; D is tentatively TRBD1 or TRBD2 (6 bases each). Germline values: CDR1 SQVTM, CDR2 ANQGSEA. V was pared by 3 bases and J by 2 bases, with 13 bases between. The length of the CDR3 is 14 residues. This CDR3 is CSVEDGGPQETQYF. DNA of the CDR3: TGCAGCGTTGAGGACGGGGGCCCTCAAGAGACCCAGTACTTC.

J is TRBJ2-7 and V is TRBV2, with TRBD2 matching 7 bases. The CDR3 is 16 residues long. Trimming cost V 5 bases and J 7 bases; bases outside gene matches: 17. The germline gives CDR1 SNHLY, CDR2 FYNNEI. CDR3 sequence reads: CASSRGEGTRTGEQYF. In DNA form, the CDR3 reads TGTGCCAGCAGTCGCGGGGAGGGGACCAGGACGGGGGAGCAGTACTTC.

The rearrangement joins TRBV6-5 to TRBJ2-2, with D perhaps TRBD2 (6 bases). CDR1 and CDR2 (germline): MNHEY, SVGAGI. This CDR3 spans 13 amino acids. Between the trimmed V and J ends, which lost 6 bases and 4 bases, there was a span of 9 bases. CDR3 sequence (DNA): TGTGCCAGCAGAATGGGGGGCACCGGGGAGCTGTTTTTT. Translated: CASRMGGTGELFF.

Written as DNA, the CDR3 is TGTGCCAGCAGCTCCCACTTTGGACTAGACTTTAGGGATGAGCAGTTCTTC. Translated, it gives CASSSHFGLDFRDEQFF. The chain carries TRBV9 and TRBJ2-1, with 7 bases matching TRBD2. CDR1 and CDR2 from the germline V gene are SGDLS and YYNGEE. The CDR3 extends over 17 amino acids. V trimming: 4 bases; J trimming: 8 bases; junction bases outside the gene matches: 18. Supplemented by reference TRBV9 and TRBJ2-1, the full variable domain reads DSGVTQTPKHLITATGQRVTLRCSPRSGDLSVYWYQQSLDQGLQFLIQYYNGEERAKGNILERFSAQQFPDLHSELNLSSLELGDSALYFCASSSHFGLDFRDEQFFGPGTRLTVL.

This clonotype has only one observation. This chain links TRBV19 with TRBJ1-6; D gene uncertain. V gave up 4 bases and J gave up 7 bases, with 14 bases separating them. This CDR3 has 15 residues. Germline lookup yields CDR1 LNHDA and CDR2 SQIVND (reference sequence). This chain's CDR3 is CASSTQPDGNSPLHF. The CDR3 nucleotides read TGTGCCAGTAGTACTCAACCTGACGGAAATTCACCCCTCCACTTT.

This sequence joins TRBV7-9 and TRBJ1-4; no definite D call. V was clipped by 3 bases and J by 2 bases, with 7 bases between them. This CDR3 comprises 14 residues. Germline CDR1 reads SEHNR; CDR2 reads FQNEAQ (reference sequence). The DNA of the CDR3 is TGTGCCAGCAGCTTCCGTGCGACTAATGAAAAACTGTTTTTT. Translating it yields CASSFRATNEKLFF.

The chain carries TRBV12-3 or TRBV12-4 and TRBJ1-6, with D uncertain. CDR3 length equals 14 residues. V dropped 3 bases and J dropped 8 bases, with 11 bases sitting between them. The CDR3 DNA reads TGTGCCAGCAGTTTCTACGGGATGGATTCACCCCTCCACTTT. It yields the protein CASSFYGMDSPLHF.

The rearrangement uses TRBV7-9 and TRBJ2-7; 8 bases agree with TRBD2. Germline loops: CDR1 SEHNR, CDR2 FQNEAQ (reference sequence). V was clipped by 7 bases and J by 1 base; unmatched bases: 6. The CDR3 runs 14 residues. CDR3 in DNA: TGTGCCAGCACCGGGGGGGCAGCTTCCTACGAGCAGTACTTC. Its protein is CASTGGAASYEQYF.

This clonotype was recorded at least ten times. This chain links TRBV5-1 with TRBJ1-1; tentative D call: TRBD1 (5 bases). V was clipped by 6 bases and J by 2 bases, with 8 bases between them. This CDR3 has 12 residues. The germline V gene has CDR1 SGHRS and CDR2 YFSETQ. CDR3 nucleotide sequence: TGCGCCAGCAAGGGGATTAACACTGAAGCTTTCTTT. Translated: CASKGINTEAFF.

This chain links TRBV19 with TRBJ2-1; D not resolved. The V and J ends lost 4 bases and 8 bases respectively, with 12 bases between them. Germline values: CDR1 LNHDA, CDR2 SQIVND (reference sequence). The CDR3 has 13 residues. CDR3 in amino acids: CASSSNFFYEQFF. In nucleotides, the CDR3 is TGTGCCAGTAGTAGCAACTTCTTCTATGAGCAGTTCTTC.

J is TRBJ2-5 and V is TRBV10-3; 9 bases map to TRBD1. The germline V gene encodes CDR1 ENHRY and CDR2 SYGVKD. V lost 4 bases, J lost 10 bases, and 7 bases stayed unmatched. The CDR3 has 13 residues. CDR3 loop: CAISVGTGPNQYF. CDR3 nucleotides: TGTGCCATCAGTGTGGGGACAGGGCCGAACCAGTACTTC.

This clonotype occurred once. The V call is TRBV5-5, the J call TRBJ2-7; 8 bases fit TRBD2. This CDR3 has 14 residues. V trimming: 5 bases; J trimming: 0 bases; junction bases outside the gene matches: 4. Germline CDR1 SGHKS, CDR2 YYEKEE (reference sequence). CDR3 residues: CASRRGTSSYEQYF. The CDR3 DNA is TGTGCCAGCAGAAGGGGGACTAGCTCCTACGAGCAGTACTTC. The full variable domain, its missing parts supplied by reference TRBV5-5 and TRBJ2-7, is DAGVTQSPTHLIKTRGQQVTLRCSPISGHKSVSWYQQVLGQGPQFIFQYYEKEERGRGNFPDRFSARQFPNYSSELNVNALLLGDSALYLCASRRGTSSYEQYFGPGTRLTVT.

The chain carries TRBV14 and TRBJ2-7; 7 nucleotides match TRBD1. The CDR3 has 13 residues. CDR1 and CDR2 (germline): SGHDN, FVKESK. V lost 4 bases to trimming and J lost 5 bases; unmatched junction nucleotides: 5. In DNA form, the CDR3 reads TGTGCCAGCAGCCCGGGACAGTTCCACGAGCAGTACTTC. Its protein is CASSPGQFHEQYF.

The chain couples TRBV18 to TRBJ1-1; 8 nucleotides align to TRBD1. Unmatched junction bases numbered 4, after V lost 3 bases and J lost 1 base. Germline lookup yields CDR1 KGHSH and CDR2 LQKENI. The CDR3 loop spans 15 amino acids. The CDR3 coding sequence is TGTGCCAGCTCACCGAGGACAGGGAAGAACACTGAAGCTTTCTTT. This encodes CASSPRTGKNTEAFF. Together with reference TRBV18 and TRBJ1-1, the CDR3 gives the full variable domain: NAGVMQNPRHLVRRRGQEARLRCSPMKGHSHVYWYRQLPEEGLKFMVYLQKENIIDESGMPKERFSAEFPKEGPSILRIQQVVRGDSAAYFCASSPRTGKNTEAFFGQGTRLTVV.

In regard to this clonotype: At one boundary the junction diverges from the germline segment, which might be a read error. The V and J genes are TRBV5-1 and TRBJ1-5, with 7 bases that match TRBD1. Germline V gene data show CDR1 as SGHRS and CDR2 as YFSETQ. This CDR3 spans 15 amino acids. DNA for the CDR3: TGTGCCAGCAGTTTAAGGGGGCAAGGCAATCAGCCCCAGCATTTT. This encodes CASSLRGQGNQPQHF.

On this clonotype itself: The germline gene is not matched at one end of the junction; a read error may be the cause. The chain carries TRBV9 and TRBJ1-3; D is ambiguous. This CDR3 contains 15 residues. The germline CDR1 and CDR2 sequences are SGDLS and YYNGEE. The CDR3 nucleotides are TGTGTCAGCAGCGTAGTGGGTACAGCTGGAAACACCATATATTTT. Protein product: CVSSVVGTAGNTIYF.

Details on this clonotype: One end of the junction is discordant with germline, which a read error may explain. The chain employs TRBV9 and TRBJ1-1; no definite D call. Germline CDR1 SGDLS, CDR2 YYNGEE. There are 16 residues in the CDR3. This CDR3 reads CASSVGPLGFNTEAFF. The CDR3 nucleotides are TGTGCCAGCAGCGTAGGACCCCTAGGGTTTAACACCGAAGCTTTCTTT. The full variable domain, completed using reference TRBV9 and TRBJ1-1, is DSGVTQTPKHLITATGQRVTLRCSPRSGDLSVYWYQQSLDQGLQFLIQYYNGEERAKGNILERFSAQQFPDLHSELNLSSLELGDSALYFCASSVGPLGFNTEAFFGQGTRLTVV.

The CDR3 here is CSARDRAQETQYF. DNA of the CDR3: TGCAGTGCTAGAGATCGGGCCCAAGAGACCCAGTACTTC. This chain links TRBV20-1 with TRBJ2-5; D gene ambiguous. V shed 0 bases and J shed 1 base, with 6 bases lying between them. Looked up from germline, CDR1 is DFQATT and CDR2 is SNEGSKA (reference sequence). This CDR3 comprises 13 residues.

A remark on this clonotype: At one of its ends the junction is not consistent with the germline gene, which may arise from a read error. The CDR3, as DNA: TGTACCAGCAGTGAATCCCAGGGGGGGGCCTACGAGCAGTACTTC. This gives the protein CTSSESQGGAYEQYF. This sequence joins TRBV25-1 and TRBJ2-7, with D perhaps assigned TRBD1 or TRBD2 (7 bases each). The CDR3 runs to 15 residues. CDR1 MGHDK and CDR2 SYGVNS come from the germline V gene.

This sequence joins TRBV2 and TRBJ2-1; D perhaps matches TRBD2 (6 bases). The CDR3 sequence is 14 residues long. CDR1 and CDR2 (germline): SNHLY, FYNNEI. Deletions cut 4 bases from V and 7 bases from J, with 14 bases between. CDR3 amino acids: CASSGRDAENEQFF. In DNA, the CDR3 is TGTGCCAGCAGTGGGCGGGACGCCGAAAATGAGCAGTTCTTC.

This chain uses TRBV11-2 with TRBJ1-1; no reliable D call. V was trimmed by 5 bases and J by 6 bases, leaving 10 bases between them. CDR1 SGHAT and CDR2 FQNNGV come from the germline V gene. The CDR3 spans 12 residues. CDR3 DNA: TGTGCCAGCAGCCCAACCTTGGCTGAAGCTTTCTTT. Encoded protein: CASSPTLAEAFF.